The sequence of this TCR beta chain was determined in a study of cytomegalovirus exposure and HLA in healthy donors. The overall study: Falling in the Caucasian-associated ancestry cluster were 80% to 85% of some 400 genotyped donors.

Regarding the study as a whole: Cytomegalovirus status was reportedly diagnosed by the classifier with high sensitivity and specificity. Rarity held for most TCR sequences, but there were some public TCRs that occurred in many donors.

With regard to this clone: What it recognizes is unknown.

Both 60 Vbeta primers and 13 Jbeta primers went into the PCR. Only in-frame clones appear in the TCRdb table, and some are missing; sequencing was by immunoSEQ multiplex PCR. The listing records some 89,000 clones. Participants comprised healthy donors of bone marrow. V was clipped by 3 bases and J by 0 bases, with 15 bases between them. Germline V gene sequence: CDR1 SGHTA, CDR2 FQGTGA. The CDR3 length is 17 residues. The TCR was taken from a woman in her thirties in good health and CMV-seronegative. The genes are TRBV7-3 and TRBJ1-3; tentatively, D is TRBD1 (5 bases). Input material: PBMCs. In DNA, the CDR3 is TGTGCCAGCAGCTTCTTAGGGGCCACGAGCTCTGGAAACACCATATATTTT. Protein sequence: CASSFLGATSSGNTIYF. Drawing the rest from reference TRBV7-3 and TRBJ1-3, the complete variable domain is GAGVSQTPSNKVTEKGKYVELRCDPISGHTALYWYRQSLGQGPEFLIYFQGTGAADDSGLPNDRFFAVRPEGSVSTLKIQRTERGDSAVYLCASSFLGATSSGNTIYFGEGSWLTVV.